These T cell receptor beta chains were read from a single sample in a study of response to subunit inactivated influenza vaccine. TCRdb processed the RT-PCR reads anew with MiXCR; each CDR3 protein has one entry. The sample has some 500,000 distinct CDR3 sequences; 13% are singletons. The sequenced sample was PBMCs from blood, obtained roughly 6 weeks after vaccination. Receptors originate from a man in his fifties who received an inactivated influenza vaccine. CDR3s include the opening cysteine and the closing phenylalanine or tryptophan. A D gene is named only where the DNA matches it firmly. Size is omitted from some rows. Given values are once, few, many or a class for expanded clones.

V,size,J,D,DNA,CDR3
TRBV7-9,NA,TRBJ2-1,TRBD1,TGTGCCAGCAGCTCGGGACAGGGTGGGACCTACAATGAGCAGTTCTTC,CASSSGQGGTYNEQFF
TRBV29-1,few,TRBJ2-2,TRBD1,TGCAGCGTTGGAGGGGGCAGGGCGGCCGGGGAGCTGTTTTTT,CSVGGGRAAGELFF
TRBV7-9,NA,TRBJ1-3,NA,TGTGCCAGCAGCTTAGCGATTGGTGCAGCAAACACCATATATTTT,CASSLAIGAANTIYF
TRBV29-1,few,TRBJ1-2,NA,TGCAGCGTTGAGGGCAGGAACTATGGCTACACCTTC,CSVEGRNYGYTF
TRBV2,NA,TRBJ2-7,NA,TGTGCCAGCAGACGGGGGGAGCAGTACTTC,CASRRGEQYF
TRBV5-1,few,TRBJ1-4,NA,TGCGCCAGCAGCTTGGCCCGGGAGGGATTGGAAAAACTGTTTTTT,CASSLAREGLEKLFF
TRBV13,NA,TRBJ2-1,TRBD2,TGTGCCAGCAGCCACGACCTAGCGGGTCTGAATGAGCAGTTCTTC,CASSHDLAGLNEQFF
TRBV24-1,few,TRBJ2-2,NA,TGTGCCACCAGTCCCTGGACCGGGGAGCTGTTTTTT,CATSPWTGELFF
TRBV5-6,NA,TRBJ2-3,TRBD2,TGTGCCAGCAGTCGTAGCGGGAGCCTCACAGATACGCAGTATTTT,CASSRSGSLTDTQYF
TRBV4-2,few,TRBJ2-3,TRBD2,TGTGCCAGCAGCCTTAGCGGGGGGGCCAGAGATACGCAGTATTTT,CASSLSGGARDTQYF
TRBV5-6,many,TRBJ2-5,TRBD1,TGTGCCAGCAGACTTACCCAGGAACTTGGACAGGGCCAAGAGACCCAGTACTTC,CASRLTQELGQGQETQYF
TRBV5-4,few,TRBJ2-1,TRBD1,TGTGCCAGCAGTTCGGACAGGGGAGGGGGGCACGAGCAGTTCTTC,CASSSDRGGGHEQFF
TRBV20-1,NA,TRBJ1-5,TRBD1,TGCAGTGCTAGAGTGGCAGGGGGAGGTAGCAATCAGCCCCAGCATTTT,CSARVAGGGSNQPQHF
TRBV12-3/TRBV12-4,few,TRBJ2-5,TRBD1,TGTGCCAGCAGCGACAGGGGTAGCGAGACCCAGTACTTC,CASSDRGSETQYF
TRBV12-3/TRBV12-4,many,TRBJ2-7,TRBD2,TGTGCCAGCAGTAGGACTAGCGGGGGAGAGGGCTACGAGCAGTACTTC,CASSRTSGGEGYEQYF
TRBV7-9,many,TRBJ2-2,TRBD1,TGTGCCAGCAGCCCGGACAGGGGGTTCACCGGGGAGCTGTTTTTT,CASSPDRGFTGELFF
TRBV7-2,few,TRBJ1-1,NA,TGTGCCAGCAGCTCCGCTCCGGGACTGAGGACTGAAGCTTTCTTT,CASSSAPGLRTEAFF
TRBV24-1,NA,TRBJ2-3,TRBD2,TGTGCCACCAGTGATTTACGACTAGCGGATACGCAGTATTTT,CATSDLRLADTQYF
TRBV6-5,NA,TRBJ2-7,TRBD1,TGTGCCAGCAGTTGGGCCGGGACAGGGTTCGAGCAGTACTTC,CASSWAGTGFEQYF
TRBV20-1,NA,TRBJ2-2,NA,TGCAGTGCTAGAATCTGGGTTGGCACCGGGGAGCTGTTTTTT,CSARIWVGTGELFF
TRBV7-6,many,TRBJ1-4,TRBD1,TGTGCCAGCAGCCGGGGACAGCAGAATGAAAAACTGTTTTTT,CASSRGQQNEKLFF
TRBV6-1,NA,TRBJ2-7,TRBD2,TGTGCCAGCACCAGAACTAGCGGGAGCATCTACGAGCAGTACTTC,CASTRTSGSIYEQYF
TRBV5-6,NA,TRBJ2-1,NA,TGTGCCAGCAGTGGGGGTCCTGGCGTAGTCGATGAGCAGTTCTTC,CASSGGPGVVDEQFF
TRBV9,few,TRBJ2-1,NA,TGTGCCAGCAGCTTCGATTTTAGCTCCTACAATGAGCAGTTCTTC,CASSFDFSSYNEQFF
TRBV6-5,many,TRBJ1-2,NA,TGTGCCAGTCGGACACGAGCTAACTATGGCTACACCTTC,CASRTRANYGYTF
TRBV6-1,NA,TRBJ1-5,NA,TGTGCCAGCAGCCACGAACCGGGGAATCAGCCCCAGCATTTT,CASSHEPGNQPQHF
TRBV3-1,NA,TRBJ2-7,NA,TGTGCCAGCAGCCTTCCCTACGAGCAGTACTTC,CASSLPYEQYF
TRBV6-2/TRBV6-3,NA,TRBJ2-7,NA,TGTGCCAGCAGTTTATCTAGGCTCTACGAGCAGTACTTC,CASSLSRLYEQYF
TRBV30,few,TRBJ2-2,NA,TGTGCCTGGAGTGTAGGGAACACCGGGGAGCTGTTTTTT,CAWSVGNTGELFF
TRBV3-1,NA,TRBJ2-5,NA,TGTGCCAGCAGCCCCGAGGGGCGGGGACAAGAGACCCAGTACTTC,CASSPEGRGQETQYF
TRBV6-2/TRBV6-3,few,TRBJ2-6,NA,TGTGCCAGCACCGCAAATCGCCCTACAGGGCTCCTAAGCGCTGGGGCCAACGTCCTGACTTTC,CASTANRPTGLLSAGANVLTF
TRBV6-1,NA,TRBJ2-7,TRBD2,TGTGCCAGCAGGGGAGCGGGGGGGCTCCCCGAGCAGTACTTC,CASRGAGGLPEQYF
TRBV5-4,few,TRBJ2-1,TRBD2,TGTGCCAGCAGCCTCGGGACTAGCTTCGATGAGCAGTTCTTC,CASSLGTSFDEQFF
TRBV24-1,many,TRBJ2-7,TRBD2,TGTGCCACCAGTGATGGTGGACTAGCGGGAGGCGAGCAGTACTTC,CATSDGGLAGGEQYF
TRBV4-1,NA,TRBJ2-5,TRBD1,TGCGCCAGCAGCCAAGTAGGGGGCGAAGAGACCCAGTACTTC,CASSQVGGEETQYF
TRBV7-2,NA,TRBJ1-3,NA,TGTGCCAGCAGCTTAGCCCCCCCGGGGGCCGGAAACACCATATATTTT,CASSLAPPGAGNTIYF
TRBV7-9,once,TRBJ2-1,NA,TGTGCCAGCAGCCCCTTGACAGGTTACACCTACAATGAGCAGTTCTTC,CASSPLTGYTYNEQFF